These 9 T cell receptor beta chains share one sample of origin, sequenced in a study of cytomegalovirus exposure and HLA in healthy donors. The PCR ran on 60 Vbeta and 13 Jbeta primers. Data came from immunoSEQ multiplex PCR; TCRdb stores just in-frame clones and leaves some out. The repertoire consists of 150,000 to 160,000 clones, with 82% occurring once and the leading ten covering approximately 6.3%. Material for sequencing was PBMCs. The receptors shown here come from a woman aged 45-60 years in good health and CMV-seropositive.

The CDR3 bases are TGCGCCAGCAGTGAGTCGAGGAAGCGGGGGGTTAACACCGGGGAGCTGTTTTTT. Protein product: CASSESRKRGVNTGELFF. The chain recombines TRBV10-1 with TRBJ2-2; 9 bases agree with TRBD2. Per the germline V gene, CDR1 is WNHNN and CDR2 is SYGVQD (reference sequence). The CDR3 totals 18 residues. Unmatched junction bases numbered 7, after V lost 0 bases and J lost 2 bases.

The rearrangement links TRBV6-5 to TRBJ2-1; 12 positions match TRBD1. The CDR3 totals 15 residues. Germline values: CDR1 MNHEY, CDR2 SVGAGI. V gave up 2 bases and J gave up 7 bases; unmatched junction bases: 3. The CDR3 DNA is TGTGCCAGCAGTTACGGGACAGGGGGCCTGAATGAGCAGTTCTTC. Its protein product is CASSYGTGGLNEQFF.

The CDR3 DNA reads TGTGCCAGTAGTATTCGAGCGGGGAACACAGATACGCAGTATTTT. Its protein product is CASSIRAGNTDTQYF. The chain carries TRBV19 and TRBJ2-3; 7 bases are a match to TRBD2. Trimming at V came to 3 bases and at J to 2 bases, leaving 5 bases not matched to a gene. The CDR3 consists of 15 residues. Germline CDR1 is LNHDA and CDR2 is SQIVND (reference sequence).

This clone was picked up one time. This sequence joins TRBV28 and TRBJ2-1; 14 positions match TRBD2. Germline-derived CDR1 and CDR2 are MDHEN and SYDVKM. The trim removed 10 bases at V and 13 bases at J, leaving 6 bases unmatched. The CDR3 length is 12 residues. The CDR3 DNA reads TGTGCCACCCAGACTAGCGGGGGGGCCCAGTTCTTC. Its protein is CATQTSGGAQFF.

Comment on this clone: A read error may account for a junction end that differs from germline. The chain joins TRBV4-1 to TRBJ1-4; D call uncertain. This CDR3 contains 14 residues. Germline values: CDR1 MGHRA, CDR2 YSYEKL. CDR3 nucleotides: TGCGCCAGCAGCCAAGGGCTTACTAACGAAAAACTGTTTTTT. As protein: CASSQGLTNEKLFF.

This chain connects TRBV6-1 to TRBJ1-1; D gene ambiguous. The CDR3 extends over 13 amino acids. Germline V gene sequence: CDR1 MNHNS, CDR2 SASEGT. With 5 bases removed from V and 5 bases from J, the gap between germline ends came to 12 bases. CDR3 nucleotide sequence: TGTGCCAGCAGTTATTTTGGGAGGACTGAAGCTTTCTTT. Its translation: CASSYFGRTEAFF.

This clone occurred once. The genes are TRBV15 and TRBJ2-7; D not certain. The CDR3 has 12 residues. V was clipped by 3 bases and J by 3 bases, with 6 bases between them. The germline CDR1 and CDR2 sequences are LNHNV and YYDKDF (reference sequence). CDR3 sequence: CATSSGSYEQYF. CDR3 nucleotides: TGTGCCACCAGCAGTGGTAGCTACGAGCAGTACTTC.

The rearrangement uses TRBV11-2 and TRBJ1-2; perhaps TRBD1 as D (5 bases). The germline CDR1 and CDR2 sequences are SGHAT and FQNNGV. CDR3 length: 15 amino acids. V lost 5 bases and J lost 6, with 19 bases in between. The CDR3 reads CASSLLWGGDNGYTF. The CDR3, as DNA: TGTGCCAGCAGCCTACTTTGGGGGGGAGACAATGGCTACACCTTC. Drawing the rest from reference TRBV11-2 and TRBJ1-2, the complete variable domain is EAGVAQSPRYKIIEKRQSVAFWCNPISGHATLYWYQQILGQGPKLLIQFQNNGVVDDSQLPKDRFSAERLKGVDSTLKIQPAKLEDSAVYLCASSLLWGGDNGYTFGSGTRLTVV.

The chain uses TRBV4-2 and TRBJ1-2; D uncertain. Germline V gene sequence: CDR1 LGHNA, CDR2 YNFKEQ. This CDR3 comprises 14 residues. V lost 0 bases, J lost 3 bases, and 8 bases lay in between. Here the CDR3 reads CASSQDFGDYGYTF. The CDR3 DNA follows: TGTGCCAGCAGCCAAGATTTCGGGGACTATGGCTACACCTTC.